This TCR beta chain was captured by sequencing in a study of a mutant IDH1 vaccine in newly diagnosed glioma. The overall study: Vaccination began 4-6 weeks post radiotherapy alone, or with temozolomide cycles.

The table came from immunoSEQ multiplex PCR; TCRdb's copy has only in-frame clones and leaves some out. The sample records more than 55,000 clones, roughly 80% being singletons. Study outcomes and limitations: Vaccine-induced immune responses were detected in 85% to 95% of patients.

The time point is: week 5, during vaccination. The content of each vaccine dose was 300 ug of mutant IDH1 20-mer peptide, and topical imiquimod accompanied it. The donor cohort comprised cases of new WHO grade 3 or 4 IDH1-mutant, ATRX-lost astrocytoma. V shed 0 bases and J shed 1 base, with 13 bases lying between them. The CDR3 is made up of 16 amino acids. CDR1 SGHNT and CDR2 YYREEE come from the germline V gene (reference sequence). This clone has only a few counts. As yet, its antigen is unknown. Specimen: PBMCs, collected from a glioma patient whose treatment included an IDH1 peptide vaccine. The rearrangement links TRBV5-4 to TRBJ1-1; the D is unclear. The sequence derives from a woman younger than 35 with glioma. Some clones in this sample may be carry-over from other donors' samples. CDR3 bases: TGTGCCAGCAGCTTGGCCCCTGGGAGACGGAACACTGAAGCTTTCTTT. It is translated as CASSLAPGRRNTEAFF.